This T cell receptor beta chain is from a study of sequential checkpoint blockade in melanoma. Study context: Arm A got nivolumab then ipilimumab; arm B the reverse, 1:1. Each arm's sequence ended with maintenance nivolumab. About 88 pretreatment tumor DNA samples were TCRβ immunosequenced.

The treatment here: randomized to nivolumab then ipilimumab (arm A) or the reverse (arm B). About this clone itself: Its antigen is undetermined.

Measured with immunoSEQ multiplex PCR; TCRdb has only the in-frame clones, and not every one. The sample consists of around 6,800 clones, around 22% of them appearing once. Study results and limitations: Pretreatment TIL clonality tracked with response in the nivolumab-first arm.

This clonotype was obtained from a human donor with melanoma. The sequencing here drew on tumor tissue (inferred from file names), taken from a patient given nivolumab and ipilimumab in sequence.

The CDR3 protein is CASSPLGGGSLSVEQFF. The CDR3 DNA reads as TGTGCCAGCTCACCCCTAGGCGGCGGGAGCCTTTCTGTTGAGCAGTTCTTC. The chain couples TRBV18 to TRBJ2-1, with 7 nucleotides matching TRBD2. CDR1 and CDR2 from the germline V gene are KGHSH and LQKENI. The CDR3 spans 17 residues. V was pared by 3 bases and J by 9 bases, with 17 bases of the junction left unmatched.